This TCR beta chain was sequenced during a study of cytomegalovirus exposure and HLA in healthy donors. This CDR3 region has 12 residues. V lost 8 bases, J lost 1 base, and 9 bases lay in between. Germline CDR1 reads SNHLY; CDR2 reads FYNNEI. The PCR had 60 Vbeta and 13 Jbeta primers. Profiled with immunoSEQ multiplex PCR; TCRdb holds only in-frame clones, not every one. The table has around 190,000 clones, 65% to 90% seen once. Material for sequencing was PBMCs. J is TRBJ2-7 and V is TRBV2; D might be TRBD1 (6 bases). This sequence originates from a woman in her 50s in good health and CMV-seronegative. The CDR3 sequence is CASRRGSYEQYF. CDR3 nucleotides: TGTGCCAGCCGTAGGGGGTCCTACGAGCAGTACTTC.